Below, 8 T cell receptor beta chains from the same sample are listed, as sequenced in a study of blood T cell repertoires in COVID-19. Assay: immunoSEQ multiplex PCR; the TCRdb copy retains only in-frame clones and omits some. The sample yields some 12,000 clones, 80% to 90% seen once. The sequencing input was peripheral blood. The receptor set was obtained from a woman aged 60-75 years with acute or convalescent COVID-19.

This chain uses TRBV7-2 with TRBJ1-4; D unclear. This CDR3 region has 16 residues. V lost 4 bases and J 10 bases, leaving 22 bases between the germline ends. CDR1 is SGHTA and CDR2 is FQGNSA in the germline V gene. The CDR3 loop reads CASSSWTGIGGGKLFF. The CDR3 DNA follows: TGTGCCAGCAGCTCCTGGACCGGAATCGGTGGAGGAAAACTGTTTTTT.

The V call is TRBV9, the J call TRBJ1-1; a weak D match, TRBD1 (6 bases). V was trimmed by 0 bases and J by 7 bases, leaving 16 bases between them. This CDR3 has 15 amino acids. Germline loops: CDR1 SGDLS, CDR2 YYNGEE. The CDR3 nucleotides are TGTGCCAGCAGCGTAGTAGGCAGGGGAAACGTTGAAGCTTTCTTT. Translation gives CASSVVGRGNVEAFF.

The chain employs TRBV5-8 and TRBJ2-2; a possible D gene is TRBD2 (6 bases). The ends were cut back, 2 bases at V and 5 bases at J, with 10 bases in the middle. CDR1 and CDR2 from the germline V gene are SGHTS and YDEGEE. The CDR3 has 14 amino acids. CDR3 amino acids: CASSFGGMTGELFF. The CDR3 DNA reads as TGTGCCAGCAGCTTCGGCGGGATGACCGGGGAGCTGTTTTTT. The variable domain in full, with the rest retrieved from reference TRBV5-8 and TRBJ2-2, is EAGVTQSPTHLIKTRGQQATLRCSPISGHTSVYWYQQALGLGLQFLLWYDEGEERNRGNFPPRFSGRQFPNYSSELNVNALELEDSALYLCASSFGGMTGELFFGEGSRLTVL.

The J gene is TRBJ1-1, the V gene TRBV10-3, with TRBD1 as a possible D gene (5 bases). The germline V and J ends were trimmed by 10 bases and 0 bases, with 18 bases remaining between them. The germline gives CDR1 ENHRY, CDR2 SYGVKD. CDR3 length: 15 residues. CDR3 sequence: CATAWGDPMNTEAFF. The CDR3 DNA reads as TGTGCCACCGCCTGGGGGGACCCCATGAACACTGAAGCTTTCTTT.

The chain combines TRBV5-1 with TRBJ1-1; D possibly corresponds to TRBD1 (6 bases). The CDR3 contains 18 residues. Trimming took off 4 bases at V and 3 bases at J, with 25 bases between the two ends. The germline gives CDR1 SGHRS, CDR2 YFSETQ. In DNA, the CDR3 is TGCGCCAGCAGCGCCGCCGCCAAGGGGGGGGCAGCATACACTGAAGCTTTCTTT. As protein: CASSAAAKGGAAYTEAFF.

The chain uses TRBV2 and TRBJ1-2; D not resolved. The CDR3 is 11 residues long. V shed 9 bases and J shed 10 bases, with 15 bases lying between them. Per germline, CDR1 SNHLY and CDR2 FYNNEI. The CDR3 here is CARSLGRFYTF. Written as DNA, the CDR3 is TGTGCCAGGTCGCTAGGTCGTTTCTACACCTTC.

The chain couples TRBV2 to TRBJ1-6; D might be TRBD1 (5 bases). The V gene lost 5 bases and the J gene lost 5 bases, with 13 bases spanning the gap. This CDR3 contains 15 residues. Per the germline V gene, CDR1 is SNHLY and CDR2 is FYNNEI. In DNA, the CDR3 is TGTGCCAGCAGTAGGTGGGGCAGGGATAATTCACCCCTCCACTTT. It encodes CASSRWGRDNSPLHF. Full variable domain (missing parts from reference TRBV2 and TRBJ1-6): EPEVTQTPSHQVTQMGQEVILRCVPISNHLYFYWYRQILGQKVEFLVSFYNNEISEKSEIFDDQFSVERPDGSNFTLKIRSTKLEDSAMYFCASSRWGRDNSPLHFGNGTRLTVT.

This clone occurred a few times. The chain combines TRBV29-1 with TRBJ1-4; TRBD1 is a possible D gene (5 bases). With 3 bases removed from V and 6 bases from J, the gap between germline ends came to 8 bases. CDR1 is SQVTM, CDR2 ANQGSEA, per germline. The CDR3 totals 12 residues. The CDR3 bases are TGCAGCGTTGATTTAGGGGATGAAAAACTGTTTTTT. This encodes CSVDLGDEKLFF. The entire variable domain, with the rest obtained from reference TRBV29-1 and TRBJ1-4, is as follows: SAVISQKPSRDICQRGTSLTIQCQVDSQVTMMFWYRQQPGQSLTLIATANQGSEATYESGFVIDKFPISRPNLTFSTLTVSNMSPEDSSIYLCSVDLGDEKLFFGSGTQLSVL.